What follows is one T cell receptor beta chain and its context. Its antigen remains unknown. Measured with immunoSEQ multiplex PCR; TCRdb has only the in-frame clones, and not every one. There are 100,000 to 120,000 clones in the sample; approximately 90% occur only once, and approximately 6.4% lies in the top ten. The V end was cut by 6 bases, the J end by 8 bases, with 16 bases between. CDR3 length: 12 residues. Looked up from germline, CDR1 is SQVTM and CDR2 is ANQGSEA. These data originate in a study of T cell responses to AZD1222 COVID-19 vaccine. Findings and caveats of the study: Without day 14 samples, only post-peak T cell repertoires were studied.

The material sequenced was peripheral blood, taken 28 days after the second AZD1222 dose. The chain uses TRBV29-1 and TRBJ1-2; TRBD1 is a possible D gene (5 bases). This TCR was recovered from an adult who received the AZD1222 COVID-19 vaccine. The CDR3 DNA follows: TGCAGCGTGGGGACGGGAGCCTTAGGCTACACCTTC. Translated, it gives CSVGTGALGYTF.